What follows describes a single T cell receptor (beta chain). What it binds is unknown. This sample was included in a study of T cell repertoires in cytomegalovirus infection. On the study more broadly: CMV infection plus the matching HLA type was flagged by public TCR beta signatures.

Germline CDR1 and CDR2: SEHNR and FQNEAQ (reference sequence). The CDR3 loop spans 13 amino acids. V lost 8 bases to trimming and J lost 2 bases; unmatched junction nucleotides: 4. Overall study results and limits: CMV-specific HLA-C-restricted TCR beta clonotypes dominated the ex vivo response.

MiXCR, applied by TCRdb to the reads, yields one record per CDR3 protein. The sample records about 490,000 distinct CDR3 sequences, more than 20% being singletons. The sequence was obtained from a human donor in good health (CMV status not recorded). Some clones in this sample may be carry-over from other donors' samples. The sequencing input was PBMCs. The chain links TRBV7-9 to TRBJ1-1; 8 bases agree with TRBD1. DNA of the CDR3: TGTGCCAGCCACGGACAGGGCAACACTGAAGCTTTCTTT. Translated, it gives CASHGQGNTEAFF.